This entry features one T cell receptor (beta chain) sequence. Its antigen is as yet unknown. From RNA, the CDR3 regions of TCR beta chains were amplified and sequenced. Following a first-round RT-PCR that used HTBI primers, a second-round multiplex PCR was carried out. TCRdb itself ran the multiplex PCR reads through MiXCR, one entry per CDR3 protein. There are roughly 1.1 million distinct CDR3 sequences in the sample; roughly two fifths occur only once, and 8.5% to 14% lies in the top ten. This entry comes from a study of Graves' ophthalmopathy and Graves' hyperthyroidism. Study-level points and caveats: Most expanded clonotypes from thyroid (those above 0.001 frequency) were also found in blood.

This CDR3 contains 11 residues. Per germline, CDR1 SEHNR and CDR2 FQNEAQ (reference sequence). V dropped 5 bases and J dropped 6 bases, with 8 bases sitting between them. Hyperthyroidism was new, under 2 months, in patients aged 18 to 65. Source material: peripheral blood or thyroid tissue (not recorded which). V gene TRBV7-9 combines with J gene TRBJ2-7, with D possibly being TRBD2 (6 bases). The sequence was obtained from an adult man with Graves' hyperthyroidism. The CDR3 reads CASSGRPEQYF. CDR3 sequence (DNA): TGTGCCAGCAGCGGGAGGCCCGAGCAGTACTTC.